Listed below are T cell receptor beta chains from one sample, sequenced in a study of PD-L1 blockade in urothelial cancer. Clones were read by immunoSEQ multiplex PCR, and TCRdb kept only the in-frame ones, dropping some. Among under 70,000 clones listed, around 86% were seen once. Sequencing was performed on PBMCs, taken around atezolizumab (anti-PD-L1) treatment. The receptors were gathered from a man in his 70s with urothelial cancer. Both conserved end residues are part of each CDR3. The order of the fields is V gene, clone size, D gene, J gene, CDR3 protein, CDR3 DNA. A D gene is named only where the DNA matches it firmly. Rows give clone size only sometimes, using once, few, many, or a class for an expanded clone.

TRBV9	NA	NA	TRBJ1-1	CASSPSRGGDTEAFF	TGTGCCAGCAGCCCAAGCCGGGGGGGGGACACTGAAGCTTTCTTT
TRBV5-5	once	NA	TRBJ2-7	CASNRDRYPYEQYF	TGTGCCAGCAACCGCGACAGGTATCCCTACGAGCAGTACTTC
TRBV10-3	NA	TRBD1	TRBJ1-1	CAISGTGATEAFF	TGTGCCATCAGTGGGACAGGGGCGACTGAAGCTTTCTTT
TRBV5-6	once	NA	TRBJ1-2	CASSEAGRRVF	TGTGCCAGCAGCGAGGCGGGACGGAGGGTCTTC
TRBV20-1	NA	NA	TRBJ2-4	CSARSSNIQYF	TGCAGTGCTAGGTCCTCTAACATTCAGTACTTC
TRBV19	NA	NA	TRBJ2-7	CASSIGPGEQYF	TGTGCCAGTAGTATAGGTCCGGGCGAGCAGTACTTC
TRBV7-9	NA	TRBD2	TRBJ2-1	CASSLGAGVSDEQFF	TGTGCCAGCAGCTTAGGAGCGGGAGTTAGCGATGAGCAGTTCTTC
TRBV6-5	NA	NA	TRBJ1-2	CASSPDRSRGYTF	TGTGCCAGCAGTCCTGACAGGTCGCGTGGCTACACCTTC
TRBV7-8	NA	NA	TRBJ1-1	CASSRILHSGMNTEAFF	TGTGCCAGCAGCCGAATCCTCCACAGCGGAATGAACACTGAAGCTTTCTTT
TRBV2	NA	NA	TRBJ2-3	CASRRDSTDTQYF	TGTGCCAGCAGGCGGGACAGCACAGATACGCAGTATTTT
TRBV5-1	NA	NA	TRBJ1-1	CASSFRQLGGEAFF	TGCGCCAGCAGCTTTCGACAGCTGGGGGGTGAAGCTTTCTTT
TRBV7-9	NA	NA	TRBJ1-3	CASSLPQGYGNTIYF	TGTGCCAGCAGCTTACCCCAGGGTTATGGAAACACCATATATTTT
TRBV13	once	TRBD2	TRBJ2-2	CASRPTRGGGTGELFF	TGTGCCAGCAGGCCGACTAGGGGCGGGGGCACCGGGGAGCTGTTTTTT
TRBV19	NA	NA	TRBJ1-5	CASSITGKQPQHF	TGTGCCAGTAGTATAACGGGGAAACAGCCCCAGCATTTT
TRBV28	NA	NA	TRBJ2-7	CASILGDRNEQYF	TGTGCCAGCATACTTGGAGACAGGAACGAGCAGTACTTC
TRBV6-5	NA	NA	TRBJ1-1	CASSSLQVFGAEAFF	TGTGCCAGCAGTTCCTTACAGGTGTTTGGGGCTGAAGCTTTCTTT
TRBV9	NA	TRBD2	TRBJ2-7	CASSVSGGTYEQYF	TGTGCCAGCAGCGTTAGCGGGGGTACCTACGAGCAGTACTTC
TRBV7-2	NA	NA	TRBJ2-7	CASSPPRSDSYEQYF	TGTGCCAGCAGCCCCCCCCGGTCCGACTCCTACGAGCAGTACTTC
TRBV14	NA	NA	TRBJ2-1	CASSQGLGGEQFF	TGTGCCAGCAGCCAAGGCCTAGGGGGAGAGCAGTTCTTC
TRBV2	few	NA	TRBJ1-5	CASEEQGSAQPQHF	TGTGCCAGCGAGGAACAGGGAAGTGCTCAGCCCCAGCATTTT
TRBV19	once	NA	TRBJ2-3	CASSKQGITDTQYF	TGTGCCAGTAGTAAACAGGGTATCACAGATACGCAGTATTTT
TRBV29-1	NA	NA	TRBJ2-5	CSVPSGETQYF	TGCAGCGTCCCATCCGGAGAGACCCAGTACTTC
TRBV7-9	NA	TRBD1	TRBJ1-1	CASSSGTGGHTEAFF	TGTGCCAGCAGCTCTGGGACAGGAGGGCACACTGAAGCTTTCTTT
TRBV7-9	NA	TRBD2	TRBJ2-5	CASSARLAGEETQYF	TGTGCCAGCAGCGCGCGGCTAGCGGGAGAAGAGACCCAGTACTTC
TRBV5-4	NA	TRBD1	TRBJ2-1	CASSADRSSYNEQFF	TGTGCCAGCAGCGCGGACAGGTCCTCCTACAATGAGCAGTTCTTC
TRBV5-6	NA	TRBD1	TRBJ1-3	CASSSTGFGNTIYF	TGTGCCAGCAGCTCGACAGGGTTCGGAAACACCATATATTTT
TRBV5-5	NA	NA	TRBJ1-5	CATSTTANQPQHF	TGTGCCACCTCTACGACAGCAAATCAGCCCCAGCATTTT
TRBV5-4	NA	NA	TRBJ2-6	CASSLGPSPGANVLTF	TGTGCCAGCAGCCTGGGGCCCTCCCCTGGGGCCAACGTCCTGACTTTC
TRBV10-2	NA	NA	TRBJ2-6	CASSESQGGANVLTF	TGCGCCAGCAGTGAGTCGCAGGGTGGGGCCAACGTCCTGACTTTC
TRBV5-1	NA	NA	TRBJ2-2	CASRGWTGELFF	TGCGCCAGCCGGGGGTGGACCGGGGAGCTGTTTTTT
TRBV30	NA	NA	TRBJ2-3	CAWAILGYAYF	TGTGCCTGGGCCATCCTAGGATACGCGTATTTT
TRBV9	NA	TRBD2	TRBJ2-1	CASSGEGGTDIYNEQFF	TGTGCCAGCAGCGGGGAGGGCGGTACGGACATCTACAATGAGCAGTTCTTC
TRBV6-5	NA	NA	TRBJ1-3	CASSYSSRGTGNTIYF	TGTGCCAGCAGTTACTCGTCCAGGGGTACTGGAAACACCATATATTTT
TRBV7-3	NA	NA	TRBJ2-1	CASSLGVGSLNNEQFF	TGTGCCAGCAGCTTAGGGGTCGGGAGTTTGAACAATGAGCAGTTCTTC
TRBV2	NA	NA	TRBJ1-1	CAIEVGTEAFF	TGTGCCATTGAGGTGGGCACTGAAGCTTTCTTT
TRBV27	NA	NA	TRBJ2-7	CASSLRYTAYEQYF	TGTGCCAGCAGTTTAAGATACACAGCCTACGAGCAGTACTTC
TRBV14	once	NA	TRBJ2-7	CASSPVSSYEQYF	TGTGCCAGCAGCCCCGTGAGCTCCTACGAGCAGTACTTC
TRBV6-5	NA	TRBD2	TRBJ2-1	CATLSGRGNNEQFF	TGTGCCACCTTAAGCGGGAGAGGAAACAATGAGCAGTTCTTC
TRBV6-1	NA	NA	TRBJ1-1	CASSEVGYRDTEAFF	TGTGCCAGCAGTGAAGTGGGTTATCGGGACACTGAAGCTTTCTTT
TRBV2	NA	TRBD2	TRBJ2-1	CASSLTSGRDNEQFF	TGTGCCAGCAGTTTGACTAGCGGGAGAGATAATGAGCAGTTCTTC
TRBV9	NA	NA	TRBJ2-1	CASSLRDSYNEQFF	TGTGCCAGCAGCCTCCGGGACTCCTACAATGAGCAGTTCTTC
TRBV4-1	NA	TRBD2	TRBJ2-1	CASSQPFSGSSYNEQFF	TGCGCCAGCAGCCAGCCTTTTAGCGGGAGCTCCTACAATGAGCAGTTCTTC
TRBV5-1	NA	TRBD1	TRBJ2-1	CASSLGQGSYNEQFF	TGCGCCAGCAGCTTGGGACAGGGCTCCTACAATGAGCAGTTCTTC
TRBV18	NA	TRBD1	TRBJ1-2	CASSRDRAYGYTF	TGTGCCAGCTCACGGGACAGGGCGTATGGCTACACCTTC
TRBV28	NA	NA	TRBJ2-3	CASRAGVSTDTQYF	TGTGCCAGCCGGGCCGGGGTGAGCACAGATACGCAGTATTTT
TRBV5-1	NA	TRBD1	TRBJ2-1	CASSEGQATYNEQFF	TGCGCCAGCAGCGAAGGACAGGCCACTTACAATGAGCAGTTCTTC
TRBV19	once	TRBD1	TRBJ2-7	CASSIGPDRASYEQYF	TGTGCCAGTAGTATAGGCCCGGACAGGGCCTCCTACGAGCAGTACTTC
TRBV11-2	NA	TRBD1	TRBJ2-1	CASSSTGESSYNEQFF	TGTGCCAGCAGCTCGACAGGGGAAAGCTCCTACAATGAGCAGTTCTTC
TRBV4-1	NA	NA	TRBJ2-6	CASSQEPPVLLRANVLTF	TGCGCCAGCAGCCAAGAGCCCCCCGTTTTACTTAGGGCCAACGTCCTGACTTTC
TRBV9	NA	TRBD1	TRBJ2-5	CASSVGDRELETQYF	TGTGCCAGCAGCGTAGGCGACAGGGAGTTAGAGACCCAGTACTTC
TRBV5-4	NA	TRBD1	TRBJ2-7	CASSAGTDSSYEQYF	TGTGCCAGCAGCGCCGGGACAGATAGCTCCTACGAGCAGTACTTC
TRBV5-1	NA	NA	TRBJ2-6	CASSPDFSGANVLTF	TGCGCCAGCAGCCCCGACTTCTCTGGGGCCAACGTCCTGACTTTC